The 12 T cell receptor beta chains below were found in one sample sequenced in a study of regulatory T cells in long-lasting Graves disease (TCRdb year 2021). The library relied on multiplex PCR. The instrument given in TCRdb is Illumina HiSeq 4000. TCR beta libraries were built with iRepertoire HTBI primers and Arm-PCR amplification of CDR3 regions. The public reads were run again by TCRdb, first through fastp at Q25 and then through MiXCR, and only productive beta chains were kept. For every CDR3 protein sequence, its rows merge into one entry that carries the most common genes and DNA. The sample yields hundreds of thousands of distinct CDR3 sequences; roughly 17% were counted once. Roughly 29% of the sample belongs to the ten largest clones. The sample's time point label, in plain terms: newly diagnosed GD, antithyroid drugs for less than 3 months. For both TCR sequencing and RNA sequencing, RNA was extracted from PBMCs in TRIzol.

This same sample was also taken into another study, of T cells in Graves' hyperthyroidism and ophthalmopathy.

The sequenced sample was peripheral blood mononuclear cells (PBMCs), obtained at new diagnosis, from a patient treated with antithyroid drugs. The source is a man aged 40-49 years with Graves disease. Donor details come from another sample of the same person, matched by shared clones.

The J gene is TRBJ2-3, the V gene TRBV6-2 or TRBV6-3; 12 positions agree with TRBD1. Looked up from germline, CDR1 is MNHEY and CDR2 is SVGEGT. Losses at the gene ends were 6 bases for V and 6 bases for J; bases not matched to a gene: 4. This CDR3 region has 14 residues. The CDR3 loop is CASRRDRGPDTQYF. The CDR3, as DNA: TGTGCCAGCAGACGGGACAGGGGGCCGGATACGCAGTATTTT.

This clonotype occurred many times. The chain carries TRBV4-2 and TRBJ2-5, with D possibly TRBD1 on 6 matching bases. The V gene lost 0 bases and the J gene lost 8 bases, with 16 bases spanning the gap. Germline CDR1 LGHNA, CDR2 YNFKEQ. This CDR3 comprises 15 residues. The CDR3 sequence: CASSQDGAGDETQYF. In nucleotides, the CDR3 is TGTGCCAGCAGCCAAGACGGGGCAGGGGACGAAACCCAGTACTTC.

This clonotype has ten or more counts. The chain is built from TRBV30 and TRBJ2-7; unclear D gene. V lost 0 bases, J lost 5 bases, and 11 bases lay in between. Germline V gives CDR1 GTSNPN, CDR2 SVGIG (reference sequence). The CDR3 is 13 amino acids. CDR3 residues: CAWSVGHGDEQYF. The CDR3, as DNA: TGTGCCTGGAGTGTAGGTCATGGTGACGAGCAGTACTTC. Together with reference TRBV30 and TRBJ2-7, the CDR3 gives the full variable domain: SQTIHQWPATLVQPVGSPLSLECTVEGTSNPNLYWYRQAAGRGLQLLFYSVGIGQISSEVPQNLSASRPQDRQFILSSKKLLLSDSGFYLCAWSVGHGDEQYFGPGTRLTVT.

This clonotype was recorded a few times. The chain uses TRBV19 and TRBJ1-5; 9 nucleotides align to TRBD1. This CDR3 is built from 16 residues. V trimming: 7 bases; J trimming: 1 base; junction bases outside the gene matches: 8. CDR1 LNHDA and CDR2 SQIVND come from the germline V gene (reference sequence). DNA for the CDR3: TGTGCCAGTATGAACAGGGGGCGCGGGAGCAATCAGCCCCAGCATTTT. It yields the protein CASMNRGRGSNQPQHF.

The chain carries TRBV7-6 and TRBJ2-1, with D hard to call. Per germline, CDR1 SGHVS and CDR2 FNYEAQ. This CDR3 contains 15 residues. Trimming removed 2 bases at V and 4 bases at J, with 12 bases between. In DNA, the CDR3 is TGTGCCAGCAGCTTACAGATTGACCCTTACAATGAGCAGTTCTTC. Translated: CASSLQIDPYNEQFF.

The chain carries TRBV28 and TRBJ2-7; tentative D call: TRBD1 (6 bases). The CDR3 has 12 amino acids. CDR1 MDHEN and CDR2 SYDVKM come from the germline V gene. Between the trimmed V and J ends, which lost 4 bases and 6 bases, there was a span of 10 bases. CDR3: CASSSGVREQYF. The CDR3 DNA reads TGTGCCAGCAGTTCAGGGGTTCGCGAGCAGTACTTC. The variable domain in full, completed from reference TRBV28 and TRBJ2-7, reads DVKVTQSSRYLVKRTGEKVFLECVQDMDHENMFWYRQDPGLGLRLIYFSYDVKMKEKGDIPEGYSVSREKKERFSLILESASTNQTSMYLCASSSGVREQYFGPGTRLTVT.

This clonotype was observed at least ten times. The CDR3 loop is CASRGLRAGANVLTF. CDR3 nucleotide sequence: TGTGCCAGCAGGGGGCTACGGGCTGGGGCCAACGTCCTGACTTTC. The V and J genes are TRBV2 and TRBJ2-6; D may be TRBD1 (5 bases). The CDR3 is made up of 15 amino acids. Trimming stripped 6 bases from V and 2 bases from J, with 11 bases between. The germline CDR1 and CDR2 sequences are SNHLY and FYNNEI.

Many counts were recorded for this clonotype. This chain connects TRBV28 to TRBJ2-1; 12 nucleotides line up with TRBD2. Germline values: CDR1 MDHEN, CDR2 SYDVKM. This CDR3 is 15 amino acids long. Trimming removed 2 bases from V and 9 bases from J; junction bases left unmatched: 5. The CDR3 bases are TGTGCCAGCAGTTTACTAGCGGGGGGGAGGCCTGAGCAGTTCTTC. This codes for CASSLLAGGRPEQFF. The full variable domain, rest sourced from reference TRBV28 and TRBJ2-1, is DVKVTQSSRYLVKRTGEKVFLECVQDMDHENMFWYRQDPGLGLRLIYFSYDVKMKEKGDIPEGYSVSREKKERFSLILESASTNQTSMYLCASSLLAGGRPEQFFGPGTRLTVL.

This clonotype was observed a handful of times. The chain couples TRBV4-3 to TRBJ1-4, with 7 bases fitting TRBD1. The trim removed 4 bases at V and 8 bases at J, leaving 7 bases unmatched. CDR3 length: 14 amino acids. The V gene's germline CDR1 is LGHNA and CDR2 YSLEER. CDR3 DNA sequence: TGCGCCAGCAGCCGGTCACAGGGGAGGGAAAAACTGTTTTTT. Amino acids: CASSRSQGREKLFF.

The sample holds many counts of this clonotype. The rearrangement uses TRBV18 and TRBJ1-5, with D perhaps TRBD1 (5 bases). The germline V gene encodes CDR1 KGHSH and CDR2 LQKENI. The V and J ends lost 6 bases and 1 base respectively, with 13 bases between them. The CDR3 contains 15 residues. The DNA for the CDR3 is TGTGCCAGCTCGCCTGACAGTCTAAGCAATCAGCCCCAGCATTTT. Encoded protein: CASSPDSLSNQPQHF.

This clonotype occurred a few times. The chain combines TRBV13 with TRBJ2-1; no clear D gene. Germline V gene data show CDR1 as PRHDT and CDR2 as FYEKMQ (reference sequence). V dropped 8 bases and J dropped 4 bases, with 15 bases sitting between them. The CDR3 totals 14 residues. The CDR3 nucleotides read TGTGCCAGCGGAGCAGGTCGATCTTACAATGAGCAGTTCTTC. Translating it yields CASGAGRSYNEQFF. The complete variable domain, with remaining parts taken from reference TRBV13 and TRBJ2-1, reads AAGVIQSPRHLIKEKRETATLKCYPIPRHDTVYWYQQGPGQDPQFLISFYEKMQSDKGSIPDRFSAQQFSDYHSELNMSSLELGDSALYFCASGAGRSYNEQFFGPGTRLTVL.

This clonotype was seen a few times. This chain links TRBV7-8 with TRBJ2-7; D is possibly TRBD1 (6 bases). The V gene's germline CDR1 is SGHVS and CDR2 FQNEAQ. The CDR3 consists of 12 residues. Trimming stripped 5 bases from V and 7 bases from J, with 12 bases between. The CDR3 DNA sequence: TGTGCCAGCAGCGGGGGCCCTCAGGAGCAGTACTTC. It translates to CASSGGPQEQYF.